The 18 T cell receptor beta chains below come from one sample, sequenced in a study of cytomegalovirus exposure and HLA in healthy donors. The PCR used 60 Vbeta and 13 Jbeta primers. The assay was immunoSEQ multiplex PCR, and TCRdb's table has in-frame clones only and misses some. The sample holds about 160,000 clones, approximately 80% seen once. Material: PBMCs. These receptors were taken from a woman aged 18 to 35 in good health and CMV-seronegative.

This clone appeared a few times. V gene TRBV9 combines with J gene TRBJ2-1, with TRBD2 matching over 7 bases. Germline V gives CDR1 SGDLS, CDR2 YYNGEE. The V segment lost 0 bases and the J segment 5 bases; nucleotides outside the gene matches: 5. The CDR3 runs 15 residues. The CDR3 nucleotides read TGTGCCAGCAGCGTAGGGCGGGAGTGGGACAATGAGCAGTTCTTC. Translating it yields CASSVGREWDNEQFF. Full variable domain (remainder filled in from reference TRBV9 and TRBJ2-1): DSGVTQTPKHLITATGQRVTLRCSPRSGDLSVYWYQQSLDQGLQFLIQYYNGEERAKGNILERFSAQQFPDLHSELNLSSLELGDSALYFCASSVGREWDNEQFFGPGTRLTVL.

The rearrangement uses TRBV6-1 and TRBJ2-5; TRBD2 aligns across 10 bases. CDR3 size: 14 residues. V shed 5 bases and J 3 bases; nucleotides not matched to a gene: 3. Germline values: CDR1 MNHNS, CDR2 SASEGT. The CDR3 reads CASSLAGAKETQYF. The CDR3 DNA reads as TGTGCCAGCAGTCTAGCGGGAGCCAAAGAGACCCAGTACTTC.

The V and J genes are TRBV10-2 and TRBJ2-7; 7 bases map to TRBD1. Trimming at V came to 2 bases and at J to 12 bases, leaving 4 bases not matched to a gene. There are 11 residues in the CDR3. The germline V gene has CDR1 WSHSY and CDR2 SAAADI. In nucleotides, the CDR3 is TGCGCCAGCAGTGAGAGTGGGACAGCGTACTTC. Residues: CASSESGTAYF.

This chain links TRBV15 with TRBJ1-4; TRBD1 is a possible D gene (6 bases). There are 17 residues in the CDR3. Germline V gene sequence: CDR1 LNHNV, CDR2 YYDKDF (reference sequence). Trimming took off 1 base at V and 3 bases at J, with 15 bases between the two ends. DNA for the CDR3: TGTGCCACCAGCAGAGGGGGTTTGACAGGAGCTAATGAAAAACTGTTTTTT. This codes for CATSRGGLTGANEKLFF.

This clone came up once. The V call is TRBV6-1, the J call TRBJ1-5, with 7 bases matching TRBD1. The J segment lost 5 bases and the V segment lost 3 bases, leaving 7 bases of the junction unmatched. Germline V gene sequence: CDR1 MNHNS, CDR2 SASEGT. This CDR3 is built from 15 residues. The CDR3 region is CASSDKDREYQPQHF. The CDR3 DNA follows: TGTGCCAGCAGTGACAAAGACAGGGAATATCAGCCCCAGCATTTT.

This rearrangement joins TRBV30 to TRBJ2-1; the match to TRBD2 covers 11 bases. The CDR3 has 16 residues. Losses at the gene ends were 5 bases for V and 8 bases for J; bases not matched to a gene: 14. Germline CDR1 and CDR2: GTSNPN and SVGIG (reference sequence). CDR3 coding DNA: TGTGCCTGGGGGAGAGGTCTAGCGGGAGGAGGGGATGAGCAGTTCTTC. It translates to CAWGRGLAGGGDEQFF. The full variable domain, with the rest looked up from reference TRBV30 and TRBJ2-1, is SQTIHQWPATLVQPVGSPLSLECTVEGTSNPNLYWYRQAAGRGLQLLFYSVGIGQISSEVPQNLSASRPQDRQFILSSKKLLLSDSGFYLCAWGRGLAGGGDEQFFGPGTRLTVL.

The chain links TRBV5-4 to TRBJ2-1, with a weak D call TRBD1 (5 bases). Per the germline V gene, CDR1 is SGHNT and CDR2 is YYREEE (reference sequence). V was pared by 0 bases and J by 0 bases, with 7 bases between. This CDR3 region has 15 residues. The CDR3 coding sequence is TGTGCCAGCAGCTTGGGACAGTCCTCCTACAATGAGCAGTTCTTC. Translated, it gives CASSLGQSSYNEQFF.

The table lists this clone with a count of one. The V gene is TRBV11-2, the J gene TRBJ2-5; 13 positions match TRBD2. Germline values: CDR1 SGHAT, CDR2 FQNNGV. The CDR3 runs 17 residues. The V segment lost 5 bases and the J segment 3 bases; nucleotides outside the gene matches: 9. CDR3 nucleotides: TGTGCCAGCAGCCCGCCTGGGGGGACTAGCGGGGAAGAGACCCAGTACTTC. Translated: CASSPPGGTSGEETQYF.

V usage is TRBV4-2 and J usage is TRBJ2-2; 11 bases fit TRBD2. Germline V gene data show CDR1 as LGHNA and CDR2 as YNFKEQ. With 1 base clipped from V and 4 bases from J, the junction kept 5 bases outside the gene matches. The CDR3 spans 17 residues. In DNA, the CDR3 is TGTGCCAGCAGCCAAGGGGGACTAGCGGACGGCACCGGGGAGCTGTTTTTT. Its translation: CASSQGGLADGTGELFF.

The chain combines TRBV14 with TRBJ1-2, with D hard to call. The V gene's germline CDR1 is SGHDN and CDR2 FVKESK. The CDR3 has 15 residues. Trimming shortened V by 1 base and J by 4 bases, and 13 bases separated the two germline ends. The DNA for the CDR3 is TGTGCCAGCAGCCAAGCAGGCTTCAGGTCCTATGGCTACACCTTC. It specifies CASSQAGFRSYGYTF.

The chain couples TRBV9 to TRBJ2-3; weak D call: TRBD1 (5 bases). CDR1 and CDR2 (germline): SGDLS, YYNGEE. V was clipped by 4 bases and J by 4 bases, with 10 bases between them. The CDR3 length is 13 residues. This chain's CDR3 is CASSTDSPDTQYF. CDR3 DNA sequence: TGTGCCAGCAGCACTGACAGTCCAGATACGCAGTATTTT.

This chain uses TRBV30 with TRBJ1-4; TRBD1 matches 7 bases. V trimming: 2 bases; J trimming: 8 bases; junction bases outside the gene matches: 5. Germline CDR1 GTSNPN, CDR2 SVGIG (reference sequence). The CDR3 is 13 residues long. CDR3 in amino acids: CAWSPQGWEKLFF. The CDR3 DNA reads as TGTGCCTGGAGTCCACAGGGGTGGGAAAAACTGTTTTTT.

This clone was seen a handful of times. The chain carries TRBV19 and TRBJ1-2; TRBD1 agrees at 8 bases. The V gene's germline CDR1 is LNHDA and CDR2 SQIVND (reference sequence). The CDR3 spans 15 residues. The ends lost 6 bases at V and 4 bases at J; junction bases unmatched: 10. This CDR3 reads CASSLRDRRGYGYTF. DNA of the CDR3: TGTGCCAGTAGCCTACGGGACAGGAGGGGCTATGGCTACACCTTC.

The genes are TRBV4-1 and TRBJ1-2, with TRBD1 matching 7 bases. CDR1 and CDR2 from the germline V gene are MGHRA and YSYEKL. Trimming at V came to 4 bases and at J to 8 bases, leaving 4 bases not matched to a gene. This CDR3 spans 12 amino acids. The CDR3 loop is CASSPRTGGYTF. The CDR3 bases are TGCGCCAGCAGCCCGAGGACAGGAGGCTACACCTTC.

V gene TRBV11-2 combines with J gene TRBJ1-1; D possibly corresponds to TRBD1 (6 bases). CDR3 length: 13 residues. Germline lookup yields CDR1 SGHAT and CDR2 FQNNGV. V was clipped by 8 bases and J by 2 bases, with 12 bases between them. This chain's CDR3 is CASGRQANTEAFF. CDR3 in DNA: TGTGCCAGCGGAAGACAGGCTAACACTGAAGCTTTCTTT.

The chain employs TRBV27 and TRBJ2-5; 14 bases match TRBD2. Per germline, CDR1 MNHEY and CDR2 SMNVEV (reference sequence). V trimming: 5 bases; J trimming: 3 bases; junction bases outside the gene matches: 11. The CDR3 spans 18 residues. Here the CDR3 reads CASSPRTSGRRFKETQYF. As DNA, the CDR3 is TGTGCCAGCAGTCCTCGGACTAGCGGGAGGAGATTTAAAGAGACCCAGTACTTC.

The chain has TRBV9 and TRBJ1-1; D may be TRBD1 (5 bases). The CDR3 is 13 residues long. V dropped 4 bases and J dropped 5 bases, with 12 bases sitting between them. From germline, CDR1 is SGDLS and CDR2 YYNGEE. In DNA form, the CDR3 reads TGTGCCAGCAGCCTCGGGGGGAGTACTGAAGCTTTCTTT. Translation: CASSLGGSTEAFF.

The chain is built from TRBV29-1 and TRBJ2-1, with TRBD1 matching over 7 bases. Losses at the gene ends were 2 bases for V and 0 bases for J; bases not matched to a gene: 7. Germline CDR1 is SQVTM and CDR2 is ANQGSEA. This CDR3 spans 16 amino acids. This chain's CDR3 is CSVERDSEVSYNEQFF. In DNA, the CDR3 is TGCAGCGTTGAAAGGGACAGCGAAGTCTCCTACAATGAGCAGTTCTTC.